This T cell receptor beta chain came from a study of T cells in Graves' hyperthyroidism and ophthalmopathy. Study findings and constraints: Ophthalmopathy and stable hyperthyroidism were separated by a 13 V-J model.

The ends were cut back, 4 bases at V and 3 bases at J, with 13 bases in the middle. In germline, CDR1 is SQVTM, CDR2 ANQGSEA. This CDR3 comprises 13 residues. Patients were excluded for uncontrolled infection, other autoimmune disease, pregnancy or lactation. In making diagnoses, clinical symptoms, serum thyroxine and TRAb, thyroid ultrasound and orbital computed tomography were all used. As concerns this clonotype: What it binds is unknown.

Using RNA transcripts as the source, TCR beta CDR3 regions were amplified. The TCR CDR3 first-round RT-PCR relied on the HTBI primer set. TCRdb re-called the multiplex PCR reads through MiXCR, storing one row per CDR3 protein. This table has about 640,000 distinct CDR3 sequences, less than 25% appearing once. The sample was blood. The chain has TRBV29-1 and TRBJ2-7; D not certain. This sequence originates from a man aged 25-45 years with Graves' ophthalmopathy. The CDR3 spells CSVVGRDGYEQYF. CDR3 sequence (DNA): TGCAGCGTTGTAGGAAGAGATGGCTACGAGCAGTACTTC.